These T cell receptor beta chains were read from a single sample in a study of CD8 T cells in Susac syndrome. TCRdb fed the immunoSEQ multiplex PCR reads into MiXCR, producing one record per CDR3 protein. The table has about 200,000 distinct CDR3 sequences, 85% to 95% seen once. Source material: CD4+ T cells from PBMCs. These receptors were taken from a human donor in good health. The CDR3 runs from the conserved cysteine through the conserved F or W. The order of the fields is clone size, J gene, V gene, D gene, CDR3 protein, CDR3 DNA. The D gene is left open where the match is weak. Size tells how often a clone was seen (once, few, many) or the class of an expanded clone, and some rows leave it out.

>.|TRBJ1-1|TRBV4-3|TRBD1
CASSQGTGQLNTEAFF
TGCGCCAGCAGCCAAGGGACAGGGCAACTGAACACTGAAGCTTTCTTT
>.|TRBJ2-3|TRBV7-9|.
CASSPKRADTQYF
TGTGCCAGCAGCCCGAAACGGGCAGATACGCAGTATTTT
>.|TRBJ2-5|TRBV20-1|TRBD2
CSARMLAGLETQYF
TGCAGTGCTAGGATGCTAGCGGGGCTTGAGACCCAGTACTTC
>once|TRBJ1-2|TRBV18|.
CASSPSGRHTNYGYTF
TGTGCCAGCTCACCATCAGGGAGACACACCAACTATGGCTACACCTTC
>few|TRBJ2-1|TRBV18|.
CASSPGRGPHNEQFF
TGTGCCAGCTCACCAGGCCGGGGGCCCCACAATGAGCAGTTCTTC
>.|TRBJ2-3|TRBV4-3|.
CASSQDPAGTSTDTQYF
TGCGCCAGCAGCCAAGATCCGGCAGGGACTAGCACAGATACGCAGTATTTT
>once|TRBJ1-1|TRBV29-1|.
CSVVPRVMNTEAFF
TGCAGCGTTGTGCCGAGGGTCATGAACACTGAAGCTTTCTTT
>.|TRBJ2-3|TRBV20-1|.
CSASSGGLSTDTQYF
TGCAGTGCTAGTTCTGGGGGCTTGTCGACAGATACGCAGTATTTT
>.|TRBJ2-1|TRBV24-1|TRBD2
CATSDPATSGSTYNEQFF
TGTGCCACCAGTGATCCCGCCACTAGCGGGAGCACGTACAATGAGCAGTTCTTC
>.|TRBJ2-4|TRBV24-1|TRBD2
CATSETGRDIQYF
TGTGCCACCAGTGAGACCGGGAGGGACATTCAGTACTTC
>.|TRBJ2-7|TRBV29-1|.
CSVGLVQEQYF
TGCAGCGTTGGGTTGGTGCAGGAGCAGTACTTC
>.|TRBJ2-7|TRBV29-1|TRBD2
CSHSAGGGYEQYF
TGCAGCCACTCCGCGGGCGGGGGCTACGAGCAGTACTTC
>.|TRBJ2-1|TRBV10-3|.
CAISDPGLVHNEQFF
TGTGCCATCAGTGACCCAGGTCTGGTCCACAATGAGCAGTTCTTC
>.|TRBJ1-1|TRBV29-1|.
CSPQRGGEAFF
TGCAGCCCTCAGCGGGGCGGGGAAGCTTTCTTT
>.|TRBJ2-3|TRBV6-2/TRBV6-3|TRBD2
CASSYSVASGKSQYF
TGTGCCAGCAGTTACTCGGTCGCTAGCGGGAAGTCGCAGTATTTT
>few|TRBJ2-6|TRBV19|.
CASSGANVLTF
TGTGCCTCCTCTGGGGCCAACGTCCTGACTTTC
>.|TRBJ2-2|TRBV12-3/TRBV12-4|TRBD1
CASTSTGGPTGELFF
TGTGCCAGCACTTCGACAGGGGGCCCAACCGGGGAGCTGTTTTTT
>.|TRBJ1-2|TRBV29-1|.
CSSDSPGGYGYTF
TGCAGCTCCGACAGTCCCGGAGGCTATGGCTACACCTTC
>.|TRBJ2-5|TRBV29-1|.
CSVARSGEETQYF
TGCAGCGTTGCAAGATCAGGGGAAGAGACCCAGTACTTC
>.|TRBJ1-1|TRBV15|TRBD1
CATSGVGTAWNTEAFF
TGTGCCACCAGCGGAGTGGGGACAGCCTGGAACACTGAAGCTTTCTTT
>.|TRBJ1-5|TRBV29-1|TRBD1
CSVRTGGDQPQHF
TGCAGCGTCAGGACAGGGGGCGATCAGCCCCAGCATTTT
>once|TRBJ2-1|TRBV30|TRBD2
CAWRYGGGREQFF
TGTGCCTGGAGGTACGGGGGAGGGCGTGAGCAGTTCTTC
>.|TRBJ1-2|TRBV28|.
CASRTWGQIHGYTF
TGTGCCAGCAGAACCTGGGGACAAATTCATGGCTACACCTTC
>.|TRBJ1-5|TRBV2|.
CASKPWTADQPQHF
TGTGCCAGCAAGCCTTGGACAGCTGATCAGCCCCAGCATTTT
>.|TRBJ1-4|TRBV5-1|TRBD1
CASSLVGQANEKLFF
TGCGCCAGCAGCTTGGTGGGACAGGCTAATGAAAAACTGTTTTTT
>.|TRBJ2-5|TRBV3-1|TRBD2
CASSQDLWIAGGLMETQYF
TGTGCCAGCAGCCAAGATCTTTGGATAGCGGGGGGGCTAATGGAGACCCAGTACTTC
>.|TRBJ1-1|TRBV29-1|TRBD1
CSAKQGYNTEAFF
TGCAGCGCCAAACAGGGGTACAACACTGAAGCTTTCTTT
>once|TRBJ2-1|TRBV7-2|TRBD1
CASSLGGTGHYNEQFF
TGTGCCAGCAGCTTAGGAGGGACAGGGCATTACAATGAGCAGTTCTTC
>.|TRBJ1-2|TRBV11-2|.
CASTLARGLDGYTF
TGTGCCAGCACACTTGCCCGGGGGTTGGATGGCTACACCTTC
>.|TRBJ1-2|TRBV12-3/TRBV12-4|.
CASSFHNYGYTF
TGTGCCAGCAGTTTTCATAACTATGGCTACACCTTC
>.|TRBJ2-6|TRBV27|.
CASSLSHGANVLTF
TGTGCCAGCAGTTTATCCCATGGGGCCAACGTCCTGACTTTC
>.|TRBJ2-1|TRBV18|.
CASSPFTSTPIDYNEQFF
TGTGCCAGCTCACCATTTACTAGCACCCCAATAGACTACAATGAGCAGTTCTTC
>.|TRBJ2-7|TRBV2|.
CASSERYEQYF
TGTGCCAGCAGTGAACGGTACGAGCAGTACTTC
>.|TRBJ1-5|TRBV5-1|.
CASSLDQGSNQPQHF
TGCGCCAGCAGCTTGGACCAGGGTAGCAATCAGCCCCAGCATTTT
>.|TRBJ1-2|TRBV9|TRBD1
CASSQEGTDEFYGYTF
TGTGCCAGCAGCCAAGAGGGGACAGACGAATTCTATGGCTACACCTTC
>.|TRBJ2-7|TRBV10-3|TRBD1
CATQGQGWDYEQYF
TGTGCCACCCAGGGACAGGGCTGGGACTACGAGCAGTACTTC
>.|TRBJ2-7|TRBV12-3/TRBV12-4|.
CASSMKDEQYF
TGTGCCAGCAGCATGAAGGACGAGCAGTACTTC
>.|TRBJ1-5|TRBV18|.
CASSPNRLLVQPQHF
TGTGCCAGCTCACCAAACAGGTTGCTGGTTCAGCCCCAGCATTTT
>.|TRBJ2-7|TRBV3-1|.
CASSQGGLSSYEQYF
TGTGCCAGCAGCCAAGGGGGGCTAAGCTCCTACGAGCAGTACTTC
>.|TRBJ2-2|TRBV29-1|.
CSVEGSVNTGELFF
TGCAGCGTTGAAGGTTCGGTGAACACCGGGGAGCTGTTTTTT
>.|TRBJ1-2|TRBV3-1|.
CASSYNDRMDGYTF
TGTGCCAGCAGCTATAATGACAGGATGGATGGCTACACCTTC
>few|TRBJ2-3|TRBV5-6|.
CASSLGLADTQYF
TGTGCCAGCAGCTTGGGCTTAGCAGATACGCAGTATTTT
>.|TRBJ1-5|TRBV28|.
CASYSNQPQHF
TGTGCCAGTTATAGCAATCAGCCCCAGCATTTT
>once|TRBJ2-1|TRBV7-2|.
CASSLTGVPEQFF
TGTGCCAGCAGCTTAACCGGGGTTCCTGAGCAGTTCTTC
>.|TRBJ1-2|TRBV12-3/TRBV12-4|TRBD1
CASSSFRTGNGYTF
TGTGCCAGCAGTTCATTTAGGACAGGGAATGGCTACACCTTC